The TCR beta chain described here comes from a study of OX40 agonist ivuxolimab in advanced cancers. Study overall: Hepatocellular carcinoma, melanoma, renal cell or head and neck cancer affected the dose-escalation patients.

The repertoire was sequenced with immunoSEQ multiplex PCR; TCRdb's copy has only in-frame clones and lacks some. Here the sample spans roughly 92,000 clones, around nine tenths being singletons. The CDR3 sequence is 15 residues long. V was trimmed by 6 bases and J by 2 bases, leaving 15 bases between them. Per the germline V gene, CDR1 is SGHTA and CDR2 is FQGNSA. This rearrangement joins TRBV7-2 to TRBJ2-3; TRBD1 might be the D (6 bases). The clonotype comes from an adult with an advanced solid tumor such as melanoma, head and neck, liver or kidney cancer. The sample was CD4+ or CD8+ T cells sorted from blood, taken in a trial of the OX40 agonist ivuxolimab. This CDR3 reads CASRDDRKATDTQYF. In DNA, the CDR3 is TGTGCCAGCAGGGACGACAGGAAGGCCACAGATACGCAGTATTTT.